This is a list of T cell receptor beta chains from one sample in a study of T cells after somatic rescue of genetic block. Sequencing used immunoSEQ multiplex PCR; TCRdb keeps in-frame clones, though not all of them. The sample records around 100,000 clones, over 80% being singletons. The specimen was peripheral blood mononuclear cells (PBMCs). Every receptor here comes from a woman under 30. The CDR3 runs from the conserved cysteine through the conserved F or W. Each record gives: D gene, J gene, V gene, clone size, CDR3 DNA, CDR3 protein. D genes are given only for firm matches. Size is stated for part of the rows, as once, few or many counts, or as a class when the clone is expanded.

. | TRBJ1-4 | TRBV6-5 | . | TGTGCCAGCAGTTACTCTGTGAGGGCTAATGAAAAACTGTTTTTT | CASSYSVRANEKLFF
TRBD1 | TRBJ1-5 | TRBV19 | few | TGTGCCAGTAGGCACAGGGGGGTGGGCAATCAGCCCCAGCATTTT | CASRHRGVGNQPQHF
TRBD1 | TRBJ1-1 | TRBV6-7 | . | TGTGCCAACTCCGTGACAGGGGAAAGAAGTATGAACACTGAAGCTTTCTTT | CANSVTGERSMNTEAFF
TRBD2 | TRBJ2-1 | TRBV6-6 | . | TGTGCCAGCAGAACCGGGACTAGCGGTAACAATGAGCAGTTCTTC | CASRTGTSGNNEQFF
TRBD1 | TRBJ1-1 | TRBV7-6 | . | TGTGCCAGCAGCTTTGGACAGGGGAACACTGAAGCTTTCTTT | CASSFGQGNTEAFF
TRBD1 | TRBJ2-1 | TRBV7-3 | . | TGTGCCAGCAGCTTACAGGGGGACCCCTACAATGAGCAGTTCTTC | CASSLQGDPYNEQFF
. | TRBJ2-7 | TRBV5-1 | . | TGCGCCAGCAGCTCGTTAACAGGGTTCTCCTACGAGCAGTACTTC | CASSSLTGFSYEQYF
. | TRBJ1-1 | TRBV30 | few | TGTGCCTGGAATCAGGTACGGACTGAAGCTTTCTTT | CAWNQVRTEAFF
TRBD1 | TRBJ2-2 | TRBV7-8 | . | TGTGCCAGCAGCAGTGGGACAGGGGGTGGGACCGGGGAGCTGTTTTTT | CASSSGTGGGTGELFF
TRBD2 | TRBJ2-7 | TRBV5-1 | . | TGCGCCAGCCGCCCGCGGGGGACTACCTACGAGCAGTACTTC | CASRPRGTTYEQYF
TRBD1 | TRBJ2-1 | TRBV12-5 | . | TGTGCTAGTGGTTTCAGGGGGCTCAATGAGCAGTTCTTC | CASGFRGLNEQFF
. | TRBJ2-5 | TRBV6-5 | . | TGTGCCAGCAGGCCAACCCTCGGAGGAGAGACCCAGTACTTC | CASRPTLGGETQYF
TRBD2 | TRBJ2-5 | TRBV7-9 | . | TGTGCCAGCAGCTTACCGGGACTACAAGAGACCCAGTACTTC | CASSLPGLQETQYF
. | TRBJ1-1 | TRBV6-6 | . | TGTGCCAGCAGTTACCCTCATCGCGAATTTGAAGCTTTCTTT | CASSYPHREFEAFF
. | TRBJ1-5 | TRBV5-1 | . | TGCGCCAGCAGCTTGGTTGCAGGGGATAATCAGCCCCAGCATTTT | CASSLVAGDNQPQHF
. | TRBJ2-5 | TRBV7-9 | . | TGTGCCAGCAGGACGGGATTCGGAGTGCAAGAGACCCAGTACTTC | CASRTGFGVQETQYF
. | TRBJ2-1 | TRBV11-3 | . | TGTGCCAGCAGCTTCGGCCGCTACAATGAGCAGTTCTTC | CASSFGRYNEQFF
. | TRBJ1-1 | TRBV9 | . | TGTGCCAGCAGCGTAGGAACGGCTATGAACACTGAAGCTTTCTTT | CASSVGTAMNTEAFF
. | TRBJ1-1 | TRBV5-1 | . | TGCGCCAGCAGCTTCAATCGGGTGGGCACTGAAGCTTTCTTT | CASSFNRVGTEAFF
TRBD2 | TRBJ2-7 | TRBV30 | once | TGTGCCTGGAGGGCACTAGCGCGATCCTACGAGCAGTACTTC | CAWRALARSYEQYF
TRBD1 | TRBJ2-7 | TRBV18 | . | TGTGCCAGCTCACCAGCCGGGACAGGGGAGTACGAGCAGTACTTC | CASSPAGTGEYEQYF
TRBD1 | TRBJ1-2 | TRBV6-1 | . | TGTGCCGGACGACAGGGACTCTATGGCTACACCTTC | CAGRQGLYGYTF
TRBD1 | TRBJ1-3 | TRBV19 | . | TGTGCCAGTAGTAGGACTGGACAGGGAGGAAACACCATATATTTT | CASSRTGQGGNTIYF
. | TRBJ1-1 | TRBV11-3 | . | TGTGCCAGCAGCCCCCTGTTGGGGATGGACACTGAAGCTTTCTTT | CASSPLLGMDTEAFF
TRBD2 | TRBJ2-7 | TRBV4-3 | . | TGCGCCAGCAGCCAAGAAAGGCCGGAGCGGGGGGGCTCTGGCGAGCAGTACTTC | CASSQERPERGGSGEQYF
. | TRBJ2-2 | TRBV7-3 | . | TGTGCCAGCAGCTTGGGGTGGACCGGGGAGCTGTTTTTT | CASSLGWTGELFF
. | TRBJ1-6 | TRBV7-7 | . | TGTGCCAGCAGCCCCCGGACAGCGAATTCACCCCTCCACTTT | CASSPRTANSPLHF
. | TRBJ2-5 | TRBV7-8 | . | TGTGCCAGCAGCTTTCCGTTAGGAGAGACCCAGTACTTC | CASSFPLGETQYF
TRBD1 | TRBJ1-6 | TRBV7-3 | few | TGTGCCAGCAGCTTCGCGGACAGGGGGAACAATTCACCCCTCCACTTT | CASSFADRGNNSPLHF
. | TRBJ2-7 | TRBV4-2 | . | TGTGCCAGCAGCCAAGAAGATTCAGGGGCCTACGAGCAGTACTTC | CASSQEDSGAYEQYF
. | TRBJ2-3 | TRBV6-6 | . | TGTGCCAGCAGTTACCGTACTAGCATGGATACGCAGTATTTT | CASSYRTSMDTQYF
. | TRBJ1-1 | TRBV6-5 | . | TGTGCCACCTTACCGACAGGGAACACTGAAGCTTTCTTT | CATLPTGNTEAFF
TRBD1 | TRBJ2-1 | TRBV27 | . | TGTGCCAGCAGTCCCCAACAGGGGGGCTACAATGAGCAGTTCTTC | CASSPQQGGYNEQFF
TRBD2 | TRBJ2-1 | TRBV6-1 | . | TGTGCCAGCAGTGAAAGGCAGCGGGGGGTCTACAATGAGCAGTTCTTC | CASSERQRGVYNEQFF
. | TRBJ2-5 | TRBV7-9 | once | TGTGCCAGCAGACCTACGGTAGTGCGGGGCCAACGGGGGGAGACCCAGTACTTC | CASRPTVVRGQRGETQYF
. | TRBJ2-3 | TRBV5-1 | . | TGCGCCAGCAGCTCCGAATCCCCCCCAGATACGCAGTATTTT | CASSSESPPDTQYF
. | TRBJ1-2 | TRBV5-1 | . | TGCGCCAGCAGCCTTTTTAGAACGAGCGGCTATGGCTACACCTTC | CASSLFRTSGYGYTF
TRBD1 | TRBJ1-2 | TRBV30 | . | TGTGCCTACCTCCCCGGGACAGGGTTTTTTTTGGATGGCTACACCTTC | CAYLPGTGFFLDGYTF
TRBD2 | TRBJ2-3 | TRBV9 | . | TGTGCCAGTACTAGCGGGGCGGGCGCAGATACGCAGTATTTT | CASTSGAGADTQYF
. | TRBJ2-2 | TRBV18 | . | TGTGCCAGCTCACCACCGTTTGGGGGGACAAAGAGGCCCGGGGAGCTGTTTTTT | CASSPPFGGTKRPGELFF
. | TRBJ1-3 | TRBV30 | . | TGTGCCTGGAGTGGTGGTGGAAACACCATATATTTT | CAWSGGGNTIYF
TRBD2 | TRBJ2-3 | TRBV2 | . | TGTGCCAGCATCCTTTGGGGGGGAGATACGCAGTATTTT | CASILWGGDTQYF
. | TRBJ2-7 | TRBV4-2 | few | TGTGCCAGCAGCAAGGACGGAAACTACGAGCAGTACTTC | CASSKDGNYEQYF
. | TRBJ1-1 | TRBV6-6 | . | TGTGCCAGCGGAAGGGAGACTGAAGCTTTCTTT | CASGRETEAFF
. | TRBJ1-3 | TRBV15 | few | TGTGCCACCAGCAGCACGTTTGAAGACATATATTTT | CATSSTFEDIYF
TRBD1 | TRBJ2-2 | TRBV5-6 | . | TGTGCCAGCAGCTGGACAGGGGGCACCGGGGAGCTGTTTTTT | CASSWTGGTGELFF
TRBD1 | TRBJ2-1 | TRBV7-9 | . | TGTGCCAGCAGCTCCGGACAGGGGGCCTACAATGAGCAGTTCTTC | CASSSGQGAYNEQFF
. | TRBJ2-7 | TRBV6-5 | . | TGTGCCAGCAGTTACTCGACCCATTTAGGATACGAGCAGTACTTC | CASSYSTHLGYEQYF
. | TRBJ2-2 | TRBV28 | . | TGTGCCAGCAGCCCTAACACCGGGGAGCTGTTTTTT | CASSPNTGELFF
TRBD1 | TRBJ2-1 | TRBV18 | . | TGTGCCAGCTCGGCGGACAGGAGCTCCTACAATGAGCAGTTCTTC | CASSADRSSYNEQFF
. | TRBJ2-5 | TRBV4-1 | . | TGCGCCAGCAGCCAAGAGGGCCCGTTGGAGACCCAGTACTTC | CASSQEGPLETQYF
TRBD2 | TRBJ2-2 | TRBV4-3 | . | TGCGCCAGCAGCCAAGCGGGACTAGCGGGGATCGGGGAGCTGTTTTTT | CASSQAGLAGIGELFF
TRBD2 | TRBJ2-1 | TRBV7-2 | . | TGTGCCAGCAGCTTGGGACTAGCGGGGGGGAGCTCCTACAATGAGCAGTTCTTC | CASSLGLAGGSSYNEQFF